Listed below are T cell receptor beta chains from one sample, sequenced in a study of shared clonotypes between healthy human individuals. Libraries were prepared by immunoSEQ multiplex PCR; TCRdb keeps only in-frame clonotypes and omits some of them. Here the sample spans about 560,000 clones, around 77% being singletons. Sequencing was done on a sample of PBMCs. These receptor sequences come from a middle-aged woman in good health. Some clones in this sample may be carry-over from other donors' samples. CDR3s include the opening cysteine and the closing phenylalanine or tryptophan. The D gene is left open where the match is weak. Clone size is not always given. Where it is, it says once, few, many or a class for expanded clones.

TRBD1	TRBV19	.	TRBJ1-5	TGTGCCAGTAGACCAGGGGGCGCGGGTCAGCCCCAGCATTTT	CASRPGGAGQPQHF
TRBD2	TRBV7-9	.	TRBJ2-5	TGTGCCAGCAGCTTAGTGGGACTAGCGGGAGAGACCCAGTACTTC	CASSLVGLAGETQYF
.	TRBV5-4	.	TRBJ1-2	TGTGCCAGCAGCTTGGGGCGCGAGGGGGGTAGAGGCTACACCTTC	CASSLGREGGRGYTF
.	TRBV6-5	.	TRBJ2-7	TGTGCCAGCAGTTACGGCCAATCCTACGAGCAGTACTTC	CASSYGQSYEQYF
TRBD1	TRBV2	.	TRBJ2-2	TGTGCCGACTCCGGGACAGGGGTCGGCGGGGAGCTGTTTTTT	CADSGTGVGGELFF
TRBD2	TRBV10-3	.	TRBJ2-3	TGTGCCATCAGTACCAAGCGGGGGGCCACAGATACGCAGTATTTT	CAISTKRGATDTQYF
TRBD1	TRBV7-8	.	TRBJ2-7	TGTGCCAGCAGCTTATTCTGGCAGGGGGACGAGCAGTACTTC	CASSLFWQGDEQYF
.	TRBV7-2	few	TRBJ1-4	TGTGCCAGCAGCTTAGGCGGCAGGGTACACGAAAAACTGTTTTTT	CASSLGGRVHEKLFF
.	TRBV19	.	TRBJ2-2	TGTGCCAGTAGGAACACCGGGGAGCTGTTTTTT	CASRNTGELFF
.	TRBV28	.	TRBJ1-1	TGTGCCAGCAGCCCTAGAGGGGGGAGGAACACTGAAGCTTTCTTT	CASSPRGGRNTEAFF
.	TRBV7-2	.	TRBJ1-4	TGTGCCAGCAGCTTAAGGAGACTCAATGAAAAACTGTTTTTT	CASSLRRLNEKLFF
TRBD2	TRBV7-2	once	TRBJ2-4	TGTGCCAGCAGCCCACGCGGGGGGGCTGCCAAAAACATTCAGTACTTC	CASSPRGGAAKNIQYF
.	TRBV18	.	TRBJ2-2	TGTGCTAGCTCACCAGGGGCGAACACCGGGGAGCTGTTTTTT	CASSPGANTGELFF
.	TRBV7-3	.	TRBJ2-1	TGTGCCAGCAGCTTAAGCGGGAACTCCTACAATGAGCAGTTCTTC	CASSLSGNSYNEQFF
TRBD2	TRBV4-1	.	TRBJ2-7	TGCGCCAGCAGCCAAGATCCGGCGATGCGGGAGAACTACGAGCAGTACTTC	CASSQDPAMRENYEQYF
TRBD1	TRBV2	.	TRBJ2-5	TGTGCCAGCAGTGAGGAGGGACAGGCGCAAGAGACCCAGTACTTC	CASSEEGQAQETQYF
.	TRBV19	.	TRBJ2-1	TGTGCCAGTAGGACTAGTGAGGGGTATGAGCAGTTCTTC	CASRTSEGYEQFF
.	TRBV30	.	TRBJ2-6	TGTGCCTGGAGTTGGGACCTTGGGGCCAACGTCCTGACTTTC	CAWSWDLGANVLTF
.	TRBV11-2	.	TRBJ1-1	TGTGCCAGCAGCTTAGATCGTACAGGAAACACTGAAGCTTTCTTT	CASSLDRTGNTEAFF
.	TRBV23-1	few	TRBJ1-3	TGCGCCAGCACCAAAAACGGGGGCTCTGGAAACACCATATATTTT	CASTKNGGSGNTIYF
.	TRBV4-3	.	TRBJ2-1	TGCGCCAGCAGCCAAGACTCTAGCTCCTACAATGAGCAGTTCTTC	CASSQDSSSYNEQFF
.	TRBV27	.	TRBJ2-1	TGTGCCAGCAGTCCGGTAGCGGTCTCCTACAATGAGCAGTTCTTC	CASSPVAVSYNEQFF
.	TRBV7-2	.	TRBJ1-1	TGTGCCAGCAGCCCACAACTAATGAACACTGAAGCTTTCTTT	CASSPQLMNTEAFF
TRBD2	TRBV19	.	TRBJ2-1	TGTGCCAGTAGTATTTTAGCGGGAGTTAATGAGCAGTTCTTC	CASSILAGVNEQFF
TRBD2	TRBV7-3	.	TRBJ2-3	TGTGCCAGCAGCGAGACTAGCGGGCCAGCAGATACGCAGTATTTT	CASSETSGPADTQYF
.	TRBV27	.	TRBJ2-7	TGTGCCAGCAGTTTAGACTTCTCCTACGAGCAGTACTTC	CASSLDFSYEQYF
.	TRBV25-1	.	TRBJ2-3	TGTGCCAGCAGTGGACTAAGGTCTCCGACAGATACGCAGTATTTT	CASSGLRSPTDTQYF
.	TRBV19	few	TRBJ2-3	TGTGCCAGTAGTATAGCGGCTATCCGGACAGATACGCAGTATTTT	CASSIAAIRTDTQYF
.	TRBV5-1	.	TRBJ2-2	TGCGCCAGCAGCGCCACCGGGTCCGGCCATGCGAACACCGGGGAGCTGTTTTTT	CASSATGSGHANTGELFF
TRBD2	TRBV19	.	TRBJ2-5	TGTGCCAGTAGTACACGGACTAGCGGGAGGGCCGGGGAGACCCAGTACTTC	CASSTRTSGRAGETQYF
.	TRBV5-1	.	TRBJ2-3	TGCGCCAGCAGCTTGAGGCAGAACACAGATACGCAGTATTTT	CASSLRQNTDTQYF
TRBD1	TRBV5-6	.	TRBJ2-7	TGTGCCAGCAGCAAGGGACAGGGGGCGACCTACGAGCAGTACTTC	CASSKGQGATYEQYF
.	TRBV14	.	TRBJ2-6	TGTGCCAGCAGCCAAGTCTTCGATCATCGTGGGGCCAACGTCCTGACTTTC	CASSQVFDHRGANVLTF
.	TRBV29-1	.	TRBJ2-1	TGCAGCGTTGTTTCAGCGGCCTCCTACAATGAGCAGTTCTTC	CSVVSAASYNEQFF
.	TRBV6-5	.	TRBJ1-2	TGTGCCAGCACCCGTCCCGACGACTATGGCTACACCTTC	CASTRPDDYGYTF
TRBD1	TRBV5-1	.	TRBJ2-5	TGCGCCAGCAAGACAGGGGCAATTAAAGAGACCCAGTACTTC	CASKTGAIKETQYF
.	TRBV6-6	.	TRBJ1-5	TGTGCCAGCAGCTCCTTTCAGCCCCAGCATTTT	CASSSFQPQHF
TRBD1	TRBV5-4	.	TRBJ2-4	TGTGCCAGCAGCCCGGACAGGGTAGAAGTCAAAAACATTCAGTACTTC	CASSPDRVEVKNIQYF
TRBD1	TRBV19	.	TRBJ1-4	TGTGCCAGTAGTTTCGGACAGGGAGGCATGGCTAATGAAAAACTGTTTTTT	CASSFGQGGMANEKLFF
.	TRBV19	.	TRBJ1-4	TGTGCCAGTACCGATGGGGCCCCAACTAATGAAAAACTGTTTTTT	CASTDGAPTNEKLFF
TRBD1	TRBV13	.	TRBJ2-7	TGTGCCAGCAGCTTAGGAAGGGGGGGACAGGGTTCGTACGAGCAGTACTTC	CASSLGRGGQGSYEQYF
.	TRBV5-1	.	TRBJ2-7	TGCGCCAGCAGTCGCGAGGAAGACGAGCAGTACTTC	CASSREEDEQYF
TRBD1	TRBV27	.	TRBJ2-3	TGTGCCAGCACCCGGGACAGGGAATCAGATACGCAGTATTTT	CASTRDRESDTQYF
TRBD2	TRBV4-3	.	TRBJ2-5	TGCGCCAGCAGCCAGGGGACTAGCGGCGGGGAGACCCAGTACTTC	CASSQGTSGGETQYF